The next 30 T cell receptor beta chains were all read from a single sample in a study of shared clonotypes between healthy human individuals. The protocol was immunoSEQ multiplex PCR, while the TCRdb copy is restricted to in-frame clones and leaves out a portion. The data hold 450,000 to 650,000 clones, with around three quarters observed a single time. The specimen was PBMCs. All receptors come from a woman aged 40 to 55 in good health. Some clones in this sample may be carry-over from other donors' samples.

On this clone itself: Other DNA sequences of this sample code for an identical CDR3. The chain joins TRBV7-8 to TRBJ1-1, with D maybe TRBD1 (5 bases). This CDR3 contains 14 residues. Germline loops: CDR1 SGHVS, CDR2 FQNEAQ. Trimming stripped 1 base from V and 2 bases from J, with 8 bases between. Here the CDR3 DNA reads TGTGCCAGCAGCTTAGTTGGGGGTAACACTGAAGCTTTCTTT. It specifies CASSLVGGNTEAFF.

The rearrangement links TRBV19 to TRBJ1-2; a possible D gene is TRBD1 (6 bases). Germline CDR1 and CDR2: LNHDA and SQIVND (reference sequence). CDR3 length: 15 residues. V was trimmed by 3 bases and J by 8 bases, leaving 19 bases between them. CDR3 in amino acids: CASSISQGIDGGYTF. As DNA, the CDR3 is TGTGCCAGTAGTATTTCCCAGGGGATCGACGGGGGCTACACCTTC.

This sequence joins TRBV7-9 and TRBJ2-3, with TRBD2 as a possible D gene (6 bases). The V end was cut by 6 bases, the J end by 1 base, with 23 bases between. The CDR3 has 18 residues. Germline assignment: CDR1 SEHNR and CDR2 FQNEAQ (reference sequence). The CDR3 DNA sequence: TGTGCCAGCAGTTTTAGGTATGCCGGGACTCTCGGCACAGATACGCAGTATTTT. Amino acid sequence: CASSFRYAGTLGTDTQYF.

The chain's CDR3 is CASSYRFVDEQYF. The CDR3 bases are TGTGCCAGCAGCTACCGGTTTGTGGACGAGCAGTACTTC. The chain links TRBV2 to TRBJ2-7; D ambiguous. The V and J ends lost 6 bases and 5 bases respectively, with 14 bases between them. CDR1 SNHLY and CDR2 FYNNEI come from the germline V gene. This CDR3 contains 13 residues.

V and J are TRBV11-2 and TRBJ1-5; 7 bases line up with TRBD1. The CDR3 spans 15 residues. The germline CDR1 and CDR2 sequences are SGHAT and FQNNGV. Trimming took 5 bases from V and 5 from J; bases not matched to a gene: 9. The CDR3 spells CASSQDEGAHQPQHF. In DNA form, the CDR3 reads TGTGCCAGCAGCCAAGATGAGGGGGCTCATCAGCCCCAGCATTTT.

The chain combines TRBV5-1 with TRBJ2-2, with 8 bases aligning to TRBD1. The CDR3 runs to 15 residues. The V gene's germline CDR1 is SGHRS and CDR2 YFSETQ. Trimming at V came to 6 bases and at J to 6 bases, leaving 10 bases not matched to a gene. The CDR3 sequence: CASTDRTGPSGELFF. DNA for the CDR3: TGCGCCAGCACCGACCGGACAGGGCCATCCGGGGAGCTGTTTTTT.

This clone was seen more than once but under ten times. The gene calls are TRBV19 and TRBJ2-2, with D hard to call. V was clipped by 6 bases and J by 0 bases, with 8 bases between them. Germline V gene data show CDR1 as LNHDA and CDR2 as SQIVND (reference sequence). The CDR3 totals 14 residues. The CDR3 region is CASRRTANTGELFF. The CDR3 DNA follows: TGTGCCAGTAGACGCACAGCGAACACCGGGGAGCTGTTTTTT.

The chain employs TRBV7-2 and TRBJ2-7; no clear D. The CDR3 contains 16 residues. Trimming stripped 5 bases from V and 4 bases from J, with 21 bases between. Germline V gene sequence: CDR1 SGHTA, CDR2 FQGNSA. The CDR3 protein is CASSRYYHLATYEQYF. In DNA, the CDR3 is TGTGCCAGCAGCCGCTACTATCACCTCGCCACATACGAGCAGTACTTC.

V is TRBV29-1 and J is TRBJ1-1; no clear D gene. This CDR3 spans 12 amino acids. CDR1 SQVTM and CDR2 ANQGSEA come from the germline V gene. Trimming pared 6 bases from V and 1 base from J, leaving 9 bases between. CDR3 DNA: TGCAGCGTGTGGGTCCAGAACACTGAAGCTTTCTTT. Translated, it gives CSVWVQNTEAFF.

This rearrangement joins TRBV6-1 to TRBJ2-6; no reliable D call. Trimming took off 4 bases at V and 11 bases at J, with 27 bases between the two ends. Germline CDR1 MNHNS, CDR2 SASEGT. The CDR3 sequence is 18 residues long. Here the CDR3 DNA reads TGTGCCAGCAGTGCAAAAAGAGTGGGAACAAAGTCGGGCCACGTCCTGACTTTC. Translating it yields CASSAKRVGTKSGHVLTF.

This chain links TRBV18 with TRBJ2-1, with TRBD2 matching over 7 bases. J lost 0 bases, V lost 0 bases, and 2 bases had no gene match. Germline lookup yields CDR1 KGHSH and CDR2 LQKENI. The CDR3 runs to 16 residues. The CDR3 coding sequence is TGTGCCAGCTCACCACCCCTAGCGGCCTCCTACAATGAGCAGTTCTTC. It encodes CASSPPLAASYNEQFF.

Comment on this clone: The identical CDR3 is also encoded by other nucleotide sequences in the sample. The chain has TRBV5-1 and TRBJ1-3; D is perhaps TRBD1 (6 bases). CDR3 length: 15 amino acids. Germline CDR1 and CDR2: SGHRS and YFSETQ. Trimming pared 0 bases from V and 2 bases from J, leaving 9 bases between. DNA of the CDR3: TGCGCCAGCAGCTTGGAAACAGGGACTGGAAACACCATATATTTT. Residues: CASSLETGTGNTIYF.

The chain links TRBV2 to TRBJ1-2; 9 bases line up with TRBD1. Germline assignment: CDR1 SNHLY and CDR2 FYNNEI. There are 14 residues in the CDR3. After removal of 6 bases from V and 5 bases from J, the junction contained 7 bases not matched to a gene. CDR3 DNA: TGTGCCAGCAGCCGACAGGGGGAAGCTTATGGCTACACCTTC. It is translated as CASSRQGEAYGYTF.

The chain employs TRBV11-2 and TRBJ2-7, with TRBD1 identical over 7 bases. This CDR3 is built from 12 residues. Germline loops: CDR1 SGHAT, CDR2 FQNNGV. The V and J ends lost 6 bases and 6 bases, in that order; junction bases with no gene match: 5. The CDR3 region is CASSTTGVEQYF. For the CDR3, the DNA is TGTGCCAGCAGTACCACAGGGGTCGAGCAGTACTTC.

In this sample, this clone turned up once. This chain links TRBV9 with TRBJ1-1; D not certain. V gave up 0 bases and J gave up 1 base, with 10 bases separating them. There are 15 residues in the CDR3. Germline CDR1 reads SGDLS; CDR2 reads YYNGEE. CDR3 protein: CASSVGRGWNTEAFF. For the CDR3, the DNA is TGTGCCAGCAGCGTAGGGCGGGGATGGAACACTGAAGCTTTCTTT.

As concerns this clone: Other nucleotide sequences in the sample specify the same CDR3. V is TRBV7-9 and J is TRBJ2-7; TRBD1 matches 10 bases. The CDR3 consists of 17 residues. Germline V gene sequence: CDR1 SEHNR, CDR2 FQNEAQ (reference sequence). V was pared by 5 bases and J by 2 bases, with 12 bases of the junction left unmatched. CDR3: CASSPAAGQGNTYEQYF. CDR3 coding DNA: TGTGCCAGCAGCCCCGCGGCGGGACAGGGGAATACCTACGAGCAGTACTTC. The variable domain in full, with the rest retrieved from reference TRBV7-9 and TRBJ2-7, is DTGVSQNPRHKITKRGQNVTFRCDPISEHNRLYWYRQTLGQGPEFLTYFQNEAQLEKSRLLSDRFSAERPKGSFSTLEIQRTEQGDSAMYLCASSPAAGQGNTYEQYFGPGTRLTVT.

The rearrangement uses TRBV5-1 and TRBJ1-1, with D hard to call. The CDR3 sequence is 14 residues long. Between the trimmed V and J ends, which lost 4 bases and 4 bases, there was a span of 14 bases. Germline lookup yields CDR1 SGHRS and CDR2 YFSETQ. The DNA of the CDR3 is TGCGCCAGCAGCAGCTCGGTGGGAGGCACTGAAGCTTTCTTT. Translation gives CASSSSVGGTEAFF.

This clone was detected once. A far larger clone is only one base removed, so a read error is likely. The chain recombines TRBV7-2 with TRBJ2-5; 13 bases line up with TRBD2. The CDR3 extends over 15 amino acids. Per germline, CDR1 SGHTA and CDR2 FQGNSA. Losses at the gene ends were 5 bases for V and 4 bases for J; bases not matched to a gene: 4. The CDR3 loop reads CASSIGLAGVETQYF. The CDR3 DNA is TGTGCCAGCAGCATCGGACTAGCGGGAGTAGAGACCCAGTACTTC.

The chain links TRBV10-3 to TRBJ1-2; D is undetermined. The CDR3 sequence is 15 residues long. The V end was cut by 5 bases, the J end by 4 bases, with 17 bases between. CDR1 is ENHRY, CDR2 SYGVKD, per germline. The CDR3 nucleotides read TGTGCCATCAGTTTTACCGCTGAACCACTCTATGGCTACACCTTC. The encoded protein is CAISFTAEPLYGYTF.

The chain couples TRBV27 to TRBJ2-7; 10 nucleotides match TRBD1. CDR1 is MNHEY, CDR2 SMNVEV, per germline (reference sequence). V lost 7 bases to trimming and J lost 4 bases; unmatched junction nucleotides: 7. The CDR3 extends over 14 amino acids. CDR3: CASTRGQGGYEQYF. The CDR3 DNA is TGTGCCAGCACCCGTGGACAGGGGGGGTACGAGCAGTACTTC.

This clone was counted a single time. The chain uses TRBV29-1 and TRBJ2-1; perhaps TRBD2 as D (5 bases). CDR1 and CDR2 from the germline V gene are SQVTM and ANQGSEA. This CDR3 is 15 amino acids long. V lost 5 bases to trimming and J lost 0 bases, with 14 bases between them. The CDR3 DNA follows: TGCAGCGTTTTGTTGGGAGAACGCTCCTACAATGAGCAGTTCTTC. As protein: CSVLLGERSYNEQFF.

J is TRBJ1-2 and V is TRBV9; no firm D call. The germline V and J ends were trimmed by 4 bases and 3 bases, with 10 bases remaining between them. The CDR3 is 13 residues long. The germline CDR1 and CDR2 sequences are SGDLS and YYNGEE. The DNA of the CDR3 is TGTGCCAGCAGCCCCACGTCAGACTATGGCTACACCTTC. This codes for CASSPTSDYGYTF.

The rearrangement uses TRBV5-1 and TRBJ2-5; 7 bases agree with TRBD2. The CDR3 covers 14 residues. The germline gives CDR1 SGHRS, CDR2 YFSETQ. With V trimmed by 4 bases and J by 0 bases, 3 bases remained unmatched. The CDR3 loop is CASSIGTNQETQYF. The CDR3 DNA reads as TGCGCCAGCAGCATCGGGACTAACCAAGAGACCCAGTACTTC.

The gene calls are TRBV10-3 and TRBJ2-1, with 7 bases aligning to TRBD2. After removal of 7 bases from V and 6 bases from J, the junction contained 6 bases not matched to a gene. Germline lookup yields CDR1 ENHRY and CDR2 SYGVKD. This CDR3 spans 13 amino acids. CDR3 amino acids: CAITKRDSNEQFF. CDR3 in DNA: TGTGCCATCACCAAGCGGGATTCCAATGAGCAGTTCTTC.

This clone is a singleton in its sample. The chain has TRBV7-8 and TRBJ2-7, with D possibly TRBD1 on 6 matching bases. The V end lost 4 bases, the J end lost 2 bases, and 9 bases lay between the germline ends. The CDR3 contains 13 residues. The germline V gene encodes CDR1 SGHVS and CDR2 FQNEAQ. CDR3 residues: CASSSGDTYEQYF. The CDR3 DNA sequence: TGTGCCAGCAGCTCCGGGGACACCTACGAGCAGTACTTC.

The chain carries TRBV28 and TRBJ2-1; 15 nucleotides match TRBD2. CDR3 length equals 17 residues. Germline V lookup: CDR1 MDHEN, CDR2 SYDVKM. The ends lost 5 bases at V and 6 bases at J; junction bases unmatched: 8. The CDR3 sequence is CASSPGLAGGGLNEQFF. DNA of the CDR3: TGTGCCAGCAGTCCGGGACTAGCGGGAGGAGGACTCAATGAGCAGTTCTTC.

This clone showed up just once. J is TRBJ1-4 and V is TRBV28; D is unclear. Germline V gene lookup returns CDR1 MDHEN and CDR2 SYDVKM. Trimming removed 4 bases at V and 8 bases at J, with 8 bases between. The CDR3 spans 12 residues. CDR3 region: CASSSPLEKLFF. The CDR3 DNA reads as TGTGCCAGCAGTTCCCCCCTGGAAAAACTGTTTTTT.

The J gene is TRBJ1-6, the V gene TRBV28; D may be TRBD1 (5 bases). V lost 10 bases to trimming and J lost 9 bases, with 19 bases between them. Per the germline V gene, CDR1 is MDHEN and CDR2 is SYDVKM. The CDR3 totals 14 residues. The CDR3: CATYPGDGASPLHF. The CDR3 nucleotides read TGTGCCACCTACCCGGGGGACGGGGCTTCACCCCTCCACTTT. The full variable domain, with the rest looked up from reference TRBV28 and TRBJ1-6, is DVKVTQSSRYLVKRTGEKVFLECVQDMDHENMFWYRQDPGLGLRLIYFSYDVKMKEKGDIPEGYSVSREKKERFSLILESASTNQTSMYLCATYPGDGASPLHFGNGTRLTVT.

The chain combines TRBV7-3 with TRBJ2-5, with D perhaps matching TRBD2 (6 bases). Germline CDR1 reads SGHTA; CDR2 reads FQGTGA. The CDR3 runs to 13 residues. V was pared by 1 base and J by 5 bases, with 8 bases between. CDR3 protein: CASSLSGRETQYF. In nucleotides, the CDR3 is TGTGCCAGCAGCTTAAGTGGGAGGGAGACCCAGTACTTC.

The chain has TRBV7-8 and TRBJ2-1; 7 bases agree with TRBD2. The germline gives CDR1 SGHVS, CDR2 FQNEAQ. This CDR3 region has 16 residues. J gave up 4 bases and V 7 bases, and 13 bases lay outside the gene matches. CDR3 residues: CASIPRSGTIYNEQFF. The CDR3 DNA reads TGTGCCAGCATCCCACGGTCTGGGACTATATACAATGAGCAGTTCTTC.